The clone carrying this T cell receptor (beta chain) appeared a single time. These data come from a study of blood T cell repertoires in COVID-19. The wider study: The study drew acute and convalescent COVID-19 samples from the United States, Italy and Spain. In each case, the material was cDNA or gDNA derived from T cells, B-cell-depleted T cells, or PBMCs.

Study processing details: Estimation of nucleated cell counts was performed using reference gene primer amplification. Libraries were prepared by immunoSEQ multiplex PCR; TCRdb keeps only in-frame clonotypes and omits some of them. The D gene and trimming were derived from the DNA, and the V and J assignments and clone size from that table. Of about 34,000 clones in the sample, about nine tenths are singletons; the top ten hold 14%. V shed 0 bases and J 0 bases; nucleotides not matched to a gene: 14. CDR3 size: 20 residues. Germline CDR1 is KGHSH and CDR2 is LQKENI. The chain uses TRBV18 and TRBJ1-2, with TRBD1 matching 9 bases. The clonotype comes from a human donor with active COVID-19. The donor label of this sample is uncertain. The sample consisted of peripheral blood. The CDR3 loop reads CASSPPETGGVRLANYGYTF. CDR3 in DNA: TGTGCCAGCTCACCACCTGAGACAGGGGGAGTTAGACTAGCTAACTATGGCTACACCTTC. The full variable domain, with the rest looked up from reference TRBV18 and TRBJ1-2, is NAGVMQNPRHLVRRRGQEARLRCSPMKGHSHVYWYRQLPEEGLKFMVYLQKENIIDESGMPKERFSAEFPKEGPSILRIQQVVRGDSAAYFCASSPPETGGVRLANYGYTFGSGTRLTVV.